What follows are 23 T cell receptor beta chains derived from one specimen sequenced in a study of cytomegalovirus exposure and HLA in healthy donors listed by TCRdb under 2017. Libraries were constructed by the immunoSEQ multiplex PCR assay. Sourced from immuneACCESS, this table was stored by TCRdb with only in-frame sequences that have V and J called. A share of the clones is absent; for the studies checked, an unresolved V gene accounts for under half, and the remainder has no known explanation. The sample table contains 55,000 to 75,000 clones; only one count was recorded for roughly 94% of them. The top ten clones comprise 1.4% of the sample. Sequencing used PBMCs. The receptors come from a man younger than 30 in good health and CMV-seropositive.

The chain's CDR3 is CASSLAWDSGSGANVLTF. CDR3 nucleotides: TGTGCCAGCAGCTTAGCGTGGGACAGCGGCTCTGGGGCCAACGTCCTGACTTTC. The chain joins TRBV7-9 to TRBJ2-6, with 7 nucleotides matching TRBD1. The CDR3 contains 18 residues. The trim removed 0 bases at V and 0 bases at J, leaving 5 bases unmatched. CDR1 SEHNR and CDR2 FQNEAQ come from the germline V gene (reference sequence).

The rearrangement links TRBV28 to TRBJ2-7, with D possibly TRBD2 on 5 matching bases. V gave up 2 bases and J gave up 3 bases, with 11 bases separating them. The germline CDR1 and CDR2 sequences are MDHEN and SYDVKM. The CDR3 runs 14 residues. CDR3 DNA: TGTGCCAGCAGTTTACGAGGGAGAGACTACGAGCAGTACTTC. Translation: CASSLRGRDYEQYF.

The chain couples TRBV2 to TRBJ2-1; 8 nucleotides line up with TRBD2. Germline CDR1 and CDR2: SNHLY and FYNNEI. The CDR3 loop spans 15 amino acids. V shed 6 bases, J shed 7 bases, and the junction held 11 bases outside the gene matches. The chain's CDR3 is CASSITSGLTNEQFF. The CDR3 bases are TGTGCCAGCAGCATCACTAGCGGCCTAACTAATGAGCAGTTCTTC.

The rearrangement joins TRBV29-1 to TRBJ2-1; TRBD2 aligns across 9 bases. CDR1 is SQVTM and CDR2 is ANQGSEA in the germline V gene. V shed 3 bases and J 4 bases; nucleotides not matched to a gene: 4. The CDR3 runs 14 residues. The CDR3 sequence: CSVEGLAEYNEQFF. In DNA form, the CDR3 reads TGCAGCGTTGAGGGACTAGCAGAATACAATGAGCAGTTCTTC.

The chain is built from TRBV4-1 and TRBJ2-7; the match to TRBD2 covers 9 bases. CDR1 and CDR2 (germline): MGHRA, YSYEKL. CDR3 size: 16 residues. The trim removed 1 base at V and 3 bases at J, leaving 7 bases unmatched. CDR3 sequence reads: CASSQVAGGNVYEQYF. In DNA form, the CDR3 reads TGCGCCAGCAGCCAAGTTGCGGGGGGGAACGTCTACGAGCAGTACTTC.

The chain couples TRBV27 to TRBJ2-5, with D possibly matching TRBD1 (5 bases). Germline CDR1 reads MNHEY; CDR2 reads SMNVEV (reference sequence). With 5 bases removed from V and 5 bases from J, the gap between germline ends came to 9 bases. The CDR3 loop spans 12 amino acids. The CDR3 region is CASSRKGETQYF. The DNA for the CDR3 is TGTGCCAGCAGTCGAAAGGGGGAGACCCAGTACTTC.

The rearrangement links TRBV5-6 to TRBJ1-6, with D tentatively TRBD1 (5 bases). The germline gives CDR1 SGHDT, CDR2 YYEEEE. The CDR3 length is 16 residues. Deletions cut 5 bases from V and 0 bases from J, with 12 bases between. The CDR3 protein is CASRPGHSSYNSPLHF. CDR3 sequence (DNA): TGTGCCAGCAGACCTGGACACAGCTCCTATAATTCACCCCTCCACTTT.

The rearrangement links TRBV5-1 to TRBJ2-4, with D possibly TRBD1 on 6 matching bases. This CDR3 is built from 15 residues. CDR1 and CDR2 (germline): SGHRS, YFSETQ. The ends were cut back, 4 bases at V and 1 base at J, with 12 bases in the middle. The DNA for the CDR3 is TGCGCCAGCAGCCTAGACAGGTTGGCCAAAAACATTCAGTACTTC. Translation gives CASSLDRLAKNIQYF.

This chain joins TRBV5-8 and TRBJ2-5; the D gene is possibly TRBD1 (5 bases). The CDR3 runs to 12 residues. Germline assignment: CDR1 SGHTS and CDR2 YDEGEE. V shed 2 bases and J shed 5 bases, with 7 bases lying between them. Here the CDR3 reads CASSLSGETQYF. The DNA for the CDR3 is TGTGCCAGCAGCTTATCAGGGGAGACCCAGTACTTC.

The CDR3 DNA is TGTGCCAGCCGATCGACTAGCGCCTCGGAGACCCAGTACTTC. Translating it yields CASRSTSASETQYF. The chain combines TRBV7-2 with TRBJ2-5; 8 bases agree with TRBD2. The germline V gene encodes CDR1 SGHTA and CDR2 FQGNSA. After removal of 8 bases from V and 5 bases from J, the junction contained 10 bases not matched to a gene. This CDR3 region has 14 residues.

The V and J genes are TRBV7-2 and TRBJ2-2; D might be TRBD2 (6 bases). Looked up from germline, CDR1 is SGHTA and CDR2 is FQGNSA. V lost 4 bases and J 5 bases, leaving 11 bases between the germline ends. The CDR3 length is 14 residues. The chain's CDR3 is CASSSGTGTGELFF. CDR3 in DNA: TGTGCCAGCAGCTCAGGGACTGGTACCGGGGAGCTGTTTTTT. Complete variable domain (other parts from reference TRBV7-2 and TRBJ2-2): GAGVSQSPSNKVTEKGKDVELRCDPISGHTALYWYRQSLGQGLEFLIYFQGNSAPDKSGLPSDRFSAERTGGSVSTLTIQRTQQEDSAVYLCASSSGTGTGELFFGEGSRLTVL.

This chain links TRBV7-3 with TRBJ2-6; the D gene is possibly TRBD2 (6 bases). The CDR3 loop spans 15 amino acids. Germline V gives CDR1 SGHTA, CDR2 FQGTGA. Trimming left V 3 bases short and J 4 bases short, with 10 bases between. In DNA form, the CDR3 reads TGTGCCAGCAGCTTCGGAGGGGCCGGGGCCAACGTCCTGACTTTC. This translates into CASSFGGAGANVLTF.

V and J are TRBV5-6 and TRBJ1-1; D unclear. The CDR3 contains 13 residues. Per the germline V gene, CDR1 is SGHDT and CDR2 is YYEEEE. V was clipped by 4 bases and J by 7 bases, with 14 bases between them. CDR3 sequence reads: CASSIRGRGEAFF. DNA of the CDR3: TGTGCCAGCAGCATCCGGGGTCGGGGTGAAGCTTTCTTT. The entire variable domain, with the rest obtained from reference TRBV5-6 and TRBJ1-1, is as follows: DAGVTQSPTHLIKTRGQQVTLRCSPKSGHDTVSWYQQALGQGPQFIFQYYEEEERQRGNFPDRFSGHQFPNYSSELNVNALLLGDSALYLCASSIRGRGEAFFGQGTRLTVV.

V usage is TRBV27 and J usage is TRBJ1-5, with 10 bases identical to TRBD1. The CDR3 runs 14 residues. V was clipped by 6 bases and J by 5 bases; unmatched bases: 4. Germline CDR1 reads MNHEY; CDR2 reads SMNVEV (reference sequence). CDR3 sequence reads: CASRGQGRHQPQHF. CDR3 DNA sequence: TGTGCCAGCAGGGGACAGGGGCGCCATCAGCCCCAGCATTTT.

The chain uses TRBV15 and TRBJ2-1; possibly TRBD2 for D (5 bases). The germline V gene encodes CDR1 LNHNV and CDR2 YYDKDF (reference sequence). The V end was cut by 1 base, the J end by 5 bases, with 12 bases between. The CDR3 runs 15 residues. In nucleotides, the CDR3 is TGTGCCACCAGCAGAGGAATTACTAGAAACAATGAGCAGTTCTTC. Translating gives CATSRGITRNNEQFF.

Here the CDR3 DNA reads TGTGCCAGCAGCTTAGGGACTAGCGGGGGCGAGCAGTACTTC. As protein: CASSLGTSGGEQYF. The chain carries TRBV5-5 and TRBJ2-7; 14 bases match TRBD2. The CDR3 runs 14 residues. The V and J ends lost 2 bases and 6 bases, in that order; junction bases with no gene match: 1. Germline V lookup: CDR1 SGHKS, CDR2 YYEKEE (reference sequence).

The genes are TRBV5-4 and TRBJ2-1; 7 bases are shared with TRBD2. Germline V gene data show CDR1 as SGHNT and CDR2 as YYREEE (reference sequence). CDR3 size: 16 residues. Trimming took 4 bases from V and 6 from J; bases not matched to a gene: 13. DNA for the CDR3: TGTGCCAGCAGCCCCCGGGGCGCGGGAGTACTCAATGAGCAGTTCTTC. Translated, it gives CASSPRGAGVLNEQFF.

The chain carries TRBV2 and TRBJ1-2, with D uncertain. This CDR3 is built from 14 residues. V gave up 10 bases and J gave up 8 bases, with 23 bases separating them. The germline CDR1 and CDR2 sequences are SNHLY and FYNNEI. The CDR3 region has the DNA TGTGCCAACAGCCCTAGCAGGCGGGAGATGGGCTACACCTTC. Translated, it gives CANSPSRREMGYTF.

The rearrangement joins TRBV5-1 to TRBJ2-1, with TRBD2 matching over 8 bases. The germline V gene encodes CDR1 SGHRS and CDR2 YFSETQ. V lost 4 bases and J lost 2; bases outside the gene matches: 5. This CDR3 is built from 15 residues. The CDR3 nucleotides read TGCGCCAGCAGCCCCACTAGCGGAACCTACAATGAGCAGTTCTTC. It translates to CASSPTSGTYNEQFF.

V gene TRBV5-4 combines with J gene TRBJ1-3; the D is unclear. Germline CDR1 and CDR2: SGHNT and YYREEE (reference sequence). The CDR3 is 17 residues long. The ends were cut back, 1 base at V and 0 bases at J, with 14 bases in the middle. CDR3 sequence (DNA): TGTGCCAGCAGCTTGTCTACGAGGGTCCCCTCTGGAAACACCATATATTTT. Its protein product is CASSLSTRVPSGNTIYF.

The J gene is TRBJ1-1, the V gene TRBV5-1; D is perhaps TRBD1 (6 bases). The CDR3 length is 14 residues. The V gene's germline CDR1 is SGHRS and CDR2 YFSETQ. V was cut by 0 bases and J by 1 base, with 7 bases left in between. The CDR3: CASSLDRANTEAFF. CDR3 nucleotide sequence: TGCGCCAGCAGCTTGGACAGGGCGAACACTGAAGCTTTCTTT. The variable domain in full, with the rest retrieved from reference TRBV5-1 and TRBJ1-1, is KAGVTQTPRYLIKTRGQQVTLSCSPISGHRSVSWYQQTPGQGLQFLFEYFSETQRNKGNFPGRFSGRQFSNSRSEMNVSTLELGDSALYLCASSLDRANTEAFFGQGTRLTVV.

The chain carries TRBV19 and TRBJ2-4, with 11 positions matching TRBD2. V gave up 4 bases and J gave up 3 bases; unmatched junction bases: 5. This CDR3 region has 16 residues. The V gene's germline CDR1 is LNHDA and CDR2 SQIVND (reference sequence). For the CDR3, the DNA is TGTGCCAGTAGTACCGGGACTAGCGGATACAAAAACATTCAGTACTTC. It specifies CASSTGTSGYKNIQYF.

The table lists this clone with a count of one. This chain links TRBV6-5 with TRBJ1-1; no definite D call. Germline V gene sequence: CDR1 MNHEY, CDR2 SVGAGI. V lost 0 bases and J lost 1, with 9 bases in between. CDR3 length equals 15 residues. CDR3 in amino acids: CASSYSRNSNTEAFF. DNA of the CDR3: TGTGCCAGCAGTTACTCGAGGAACTCGAACACTGAAGCTTTCTTT.